The clone carrying this T cell receptor (beta chain) appeared once. Its antigen is still unknown. These data belong to a study of T-cell memory formation after mild COVID-19. In germline, CDR1 is SGHTA, CDR2 FQGTGA. V was pared by 8 bases and J by 1 base, with 4 bases of the junction left unmatched. The CDR3 length is 13 residues. MiXCR, applied by TCRdb to the 5' RACE reads, yields one record per CDR3 protein. The table has hundreds of thousands of distinct CDR3 sequences, about 23% seen once; the top ten hold 9.5% to 15%. Study-wide findings and caveats: Detection of some responders pre-infection suggested pre-existing cross-reactive memory T cells participated.

The chain has TRBV7-3 and TRBJ2-5; TRBD2 agrees at 7 bases. Sequencing was performed on PBMCs or a T cell subset sorted from them (not recorded which). The source is an adult woman who had mild COVID-19 (a few samples of this study predate the infection). Cell type and time point are not known. Written as DNA, the CDR3 is TGTGCCAGCGGGAGCGGGGCCCAAGAGACCCAGTACTTC. The encoded protein is CASGSGAQETQYF.